Shown below are 27 T cell receptor beta chains from a single sample sequenced in a study of blood T cell repertoires in COVID-19. Generated by immunoSEQ multiplex PCR, the TCRdb table keeps only in-frame clones and is missing some. The sample lists roughly 68,000 clones, approximately 85% seen once, with about 27% in the top ten. The specimen sequenced was peripheral blood. These receptor sequences come from a man over 45 with acute or convalescent COVID-19.

The rearrangement uses TRBV12-3 or TRBV12-4 and TRBJ1-4; 7 bases fit TRBD1. V gave up 5 bases and J gave up 6 bases; unmatched junction bases: 3. The CDR3 runs to 13 residues. The DNA of the CDR3 is TGTGCCAGCAGTAAAGGGACAGATGAAAAACTGTTTTTT. Translation gives CASSKGTDEKLFF.

The rearrangement uses TRBV9 and TRBJ2-3, with D possibly matching TRBD1 (6 bases). Germline V gives CDR1 SGDLS, CDR2 YYNGEE. V lost 0 bases to trimming and J lost 3 bases, with 8 bases between them. The CDR3 loop spans 14 amino acids. CDR3 bases: TGTGCCAGCAGCGTAGAGGGGGATACAGATACGCAGTATTTT. The encoded protein is CASSVEGDTDTQYF.

This clone has only one observation. The chain recombines TRBV19 with TRBJ1-2; TRBD1 matches 8 bases. J gave up 3 bases and V 5 bases, and 20 bases lay outside the gene matches. This CDR3 has 19 amino acids. Germline assignment: CDR1 LNHDA and CDR2 SQIVND (reference sequence). The CDR3 DNA reads as TGTGCCAGTAGTCACCGCTTGAGGACAGGGTTGTTGCTGCACTATGGCTACACCTTC. Its translation is CASSHRLRTGLLLHYGYTF.

The chain carries TRBV10-2 and TRBJ2-1; TRBD1 might be the D (6 bases). Germline CDR1 reads WSHSY; CDR2 reads SAAADI. CDR3 length equals 13 residues. The ends were cut back, 4 bases at V and 8 bases at J, with 12 bases in the middle. The CDR3 bases are TGCGCCAGCAGTGGTCAGGGGTTCGATGAGCAGTTCTTC. Its translation is CASSGQGFDEQFF.

The count of this clone is one. V is TRBV7-8 and J is TRBJ2-1; TRBD1 is a possible D gene (5 bases). Between the trimmed V and J ends, which lost 0 bases and 0 bases, there was a span of 15 bases. Germline CDR1 and CDR2: SGHVS and FQNEAQ. The CDR3 consists of 18 residues. CDR3 bases: TGTGCCAGCAGCTTAGCGCGTTGGGGCGCCTCCTCCTACAATGAGCAGTTCTTC. It yields the protein CASSLARWGASSYNEQFF.

This chain joins TRBV4-1 and TRBJ1-2, with a possible D match to TRBD1 (5 bases). The CDR3 sequence is 15 residues long. The V and J ends lost 1 base and 1 base respectively, with 10 bases between them. The germline V gene has CDR1 MGHRA and CDR2 YSYEKL. DNA of the CDR3: TGCGCCAGCAGCCAAGGGGTGGACAATAACTATGGCTACACCTTC. It encodes CASSQGVDNNYGYTF.

The chain recombines TRBV5-4 with TRBJ2-2, with a weak D call TRBD2 (6 bases). Trimming pared 3 bases from V and 6 bases from J, leaving 6 bases between. Germline loops: CDR1 SGHNT, CDR2 YYREEE (reference sequence). CDR3 length: 12 residues. CDR3 loop: CASSWEAGELFF. As DNA, the CDR3 is TGTGCCAGCAGCTGGGAGGCCGGGGAGCTGTTTTTT.

Only one count was recorded for this clone. The chain recombines TRBV6-6 with TRBJ1-3; a possible D gene is TRBD1 (5 bases). CDR1 is MNHNY and CDR2 is SVGAGI in the germline V gene (reference sequence). With 6 bases removed from V and 0 bases from J, the gap between germline ends came to 15 bases. CDR3 size: 16 residues. The CDR3, as DNA: TGTGCCAGCAGCTTCGGGAGGGACCCCTCTGGAAACACCATATATTTT. Translating it yields CASSFGRDPSGNTIYF.

This clone was seen just once. The chain couples TRBV18 to TRBJ2-2; 9 bases map to TRBD1. The CDR3 runs to 16 residues. CDR1 is KGHSH, CDR2 LQKENI, per germline. V lost 3 bases and J lost 6; bases outside the gene matches: 8. Written as DNA, the CDR3 is TGTGCCAGCTCACCGGTATCCGGGACAGGGCCCGGGGAGCTGTTTTTT. Protein product: CASSPVSGTGPGELFF.

The chain uses TRBV4-1 and TRBJ2-5; D may be TRBD1 (5 bases). Trimming stripped 0 bases from V and 3 bases from J, with 5 bases between. CDR3 length: 13 amino acids. CDR1 and CDR2 from the germline V gene are MGHRA and YSYEKL. The DNA for the CDR3 is TGCGCCAGCAGCCAAGACAGGGAAGAGACCCAGTACTTC. Translation gives CASSQDREETQYF.

This chain joins TRBV10-3 and TRBJ1-3; weak D call: TRBD1 (5 bases). The germline V and J ends were trimmed by 5 bases and 8 bases, with 13 bases remaining between them. Germline lookup yields CDR1 ENHRY and CDR2 SYGVKD. The CDR3 spans 13 residues. The DNA of the CDR3 is TGTGCCATCAGTACTGGGGGGGGATACACCATATATTTT. It translates to CAISTGGGYTIYF.

V gene TRBV11-2 combines with J gene TRBJ1-5; 7 bases match TRBD1. J was trimmed by 8 bases and V by 3 bases; bases with no gene match: 7. Germline-derived CDR1 and CDR2 are SGHAT and FQNNGV. The CDR3 is 14 amino acids. CDR3 bases: TGTGCCAGCAGCTTTGGAGGGGGCACCGAGCCCCAGCATTTT. This encodes CASSFGGGTEPQHF.

This chain uses TRBV2 with TRBJ1-1; 10 bases line up with TRBD1. Per the germline V gene, CDR1 is SNHLY and CDR2 is FYNNEI. The CDR3 is 14 amino acids. Trimming at V came to 10 bases and at J to 5 bases, leaving 10 bases not matched to a gene. CDR3 protein: CATLFAGQGTEAFF. CDR3 bases: TGTGCCACCCTCTTCGCGGGACAGGGGACTGAAGCTTTCTTT.

The V call is TRBV12-3 or TRBV12-4, the J call TRBJ1-2; TRBD1 aligns across 9 bases. The CDR3 is 12 amino acids. V was clipped by 5 bases and J by 7 bases; unmatched bases: 2. CDR3 in DNA: TGTGCCAGCAGTCCGACAGGGGGTGGCTACACCTTC. Protein sequence: CASSPTGGGYTF.

This rearrangement joins TRBV21-1 to TRBJ1-1. TRBV21-1 is marked as a pseudogene. The CDR3 sequence is 14 residues long. The CDR3 here is CASSKFRSRREAFF. The DNA of the CDR3 is TGTGCCAGCAGCAAATTTCGTAGCAGGAGGGAAGCTTTCTTT.

V gene TRBV14 combines with J gene TRBJ2-7; D call uncertain. The CDR3 covers 13 residues. Germline V gene sequence: CDR1 SGHDN, CDR2 FVKESK. V shed 1 base and J shed 2 bases, with 6 bases lying between them. DNA of the CDR3: TGTGCCAGCAGCCAAGCGGTACCCTACGAGCAGTACTTC. Amino acid sequence: CASSQAVPYEQYF.

This rearrangement joins TRBV7-9 to TRBJ2-7, with a weak D call TRBD1 (6 bases). With 1 base removed from V and 0 bases from J, the gap between germline ends came to 19 bases. The CDR3 covers 18 residues. CDR1 and CDR2 from the germline V gene are SEHNR and FQNEAQ (reference sequence). The CDR3 DNA is TGTGCCAGCAGCTTAGAACAAAGCCTCGGGACAATCTCCTACGAGCAGTACTTC. Its protein product is CASSLEQSLGTISYEQYF.

The chain carries TRBV7-6 and TRBJ1-6; TRBD1 matches 8 bases. The CDR3 sequence is 19 residues long. Germline V lookup: CDR1 SGHVS, CDR2 FNYEAQ. V trimming: 1 base; J trimming: 9 bases; junction bases outside the gene matches: 17. As DNA, the CDR3 is TGTGCCAGCAGCTTAGGGGCAGGGGGCGACGCGAGTTCTAGTTCACCCCTCCACTTT. Translation: CASSLGAGGDASSSSPLHF. Filled out from reference TRBV7-6 and TRBJ1-6, the complete variable domain reads GAGVSQSPRYKVTKRGQDVALRCDPISGHVSLYWYRQALGQGPEFLTYFNYEAQQDKSGLPNDRFSAERPEGSISTLTIQRTEQRDSAMYRCASSLGAGGDASSSSPLHFGNGTRLTVT.

V is TRBV7-6 and J is TRBJ1-2; the match to TRBD1 covers 7 bases. Germline CDR1 and CDR2: SGHVS and FNYEAQ. The CDR3 has 12 amino acids. The trim removed 5 bases at V and 6 bases at J, leaving 3 bases unmatched. The CDR3 sequence: CASSMGQHGYTF. The CDR3 DNA reads as TGTGCCAGCAGCATGGGACAGCATGGCTACACCTTC.

The chain joins TRBV28 to TRBJ1-5; TRBD1 agrees at 10 bases. CDR1 MDHEN and CDR2 SYDVKM come from the germline V gene. The CDR3 loop spans 16 amino acids. V was pared by 3 bases and J by 3 bases, with 5 bases of the junction left unmatched. The CDR3 nucleotides read TGTGCCAGCAGTTTCCCGGGACAGGGGTACAATCAGCCCCAGCATTTT. Protein product: CASSFPGQGYNQPQHF.

The V gene is TRBV27, the J gene TRBJ1-5, with D uncertain. V lost 8 bases and J lost 6, with 20 bases in between. Germline assignment: CDR1 MNHEY and CDR2 SMNVEV (reference sequence). The CDR3 has 15 amino acids. CDR3 region: CASSPRYIEVQPQHF. In nucleotides, the CDR3 is TGTGCCAGCTCTCCGCGTTACATTGAGGTTCAGCCCCAGCATTTT.

The chain is built from TRBV11-3 and TRBJ1-1, with D possibly being TRBD1 (6 bases). Germline V lookup: CDR1 SGHNT, CDR2 YENEEA. The CDR3 extends over 14 amino acids. V shed 1 base and J shed 5 bases, with 11 bases lying between them. CDR3 DNA sequence: TGTGCCAGCAGCTTAGGAACAGGGCATACTGAAGCTTTCTTT. This translates into CASSLGTGHTEAFF.

The chain joins TRBV6-1 to TRBJ1-5; the D gene is possibly TRBD1 (6 bases). The CDR3 is 17 amino acids. The germline gives CDR1 MNHNS, CDR2 SASEGT. V lost 3 bases and J lost 0, with 15 bases in between. CDR3: CASSDDDRTFSNQPQHF. For the CDR3, the DNA is TGTGCCAGCAGTGACGACGACAGGACGTTTAGCAATCAGCCCCAGCATTTT.

This chain connects TRBV4-1 to TRBJ2-5, with D tentatively TRBD2 (5 bases). Trimming cost V 7 bases and J 2 bases, with 17 bases left between them. The CDR3 has 15 amino acids. Germline V gene lookup returns CDR1 MGHRA and CDR2 YSYEKL. CDR3 coding DNA: TGCGCCAGCACCCCCCGGGAACGCGCACAAGAGACCCAGTACTTC. This sequence encodes CASTPRERAQETQYF.

The J gene is TRBJ1-2, the V gene TRBV3-1 (or the pseudogene TRBV3-2); no firm D call. Germline assignment: CDR1 LGHDT and CDR2 YNNKEL (reference sequence). The CDR3 has 12 amino acids. Trimming removed 1 base from V and 10 bases from J, with 10 bases in between. The CDR3 DNA is TGTGCCAGCAGCCAAGGCCGGTTTACCTACACCTTC. This translates into CASSQGRFTYTF.

V usage is TRBV6-5 and J usage is TRBJ2-3, with no clear D. Deletions cut 6 bases from V and 1 base from J, with 8 bases between. The germline V gene encodes CDR1 MNHEY and CDR2 SVGAGI. This CDR3 region has 13 residues. This CDR3 is CASSQVGTDTQYF. The CDR3 DNA reads as TGTGCCAGCAGCCAAGTAGGCACAGATACGCAGTATTTT.

This chain joins TRBV7-9 and TRBJ1-4, with no clear D. Trimming left V 5 bases short and J 3 bases short, with 7 bases between. This CDR3 region has 13 residues. Germline loops: CDR1 SEHNR, CDR2 FQNEAQ (reference sequence). The DNA for the CDR3 is TGTGCCAGCAGCCCCCCCGCTAATGAAAAACTGTTTTTT. Amino acid sequence: CASSPPANEKLFF.